This T cell receptor (beta chain) was identified during a study of blood T cell repertoires in COVID-19. About the study: Acute-phase and convalescent COVID-19 samples originated in the United States, Italy and Spain. Sample material is recorded as cDNA or gDNA derived from T cells, B-cell-depleted T cells, or PBMCs.

The germline V gene has CDR1 SGHDT and CDR2 YYEEEE. V lost 2 bases, J lost 6 bases, and 2 bases stayed unmatched. This CDR3 comprises 14 residues. Produced via immunoSEQ multiplex PCR; TCRdb's table is partial and in-frame only. Among approximately 280,000 clones listed, approximately 85% were seen once. Input material: peripheral blood. The receptor was derived from a man younger than 30 with active or convalescent COVID-19. The V gene is TRBV5-6, the J gene TRBJ2-7; 13 bases line up with TRBD2. The CDR3, as DNA: TGTGCCAGCAGCTTCGGGACTAGCGGGGTCGAGCAGTACTTC. It translates to CASSFGTSGVEQYF.